The rows below give T cell receptor beta chains drawn from one sample of a study of STAT5B mutations in CD4+ large granular lymphocyte leukemia. Data came from immunoSEQ multiplex PCR; TCRdb stores just in-frame clones and leaves some out. The table records about 32,000 clones, 85% of them present only once. The sample was CD4+ T cells from blood buffy coats. Every receptor here comes from a human donor in good health. Both conserved end residues are part of each CDR3. Each record gives: clone size, D gene, J gene, CDR3 length, V gene, CDR3 protein, CDR3 DNA. D genes are given only for firm matches. Clone size appears in some rows only: once, few, many, or a class for an expanded clone.

clone size: -; D gene: TRBD2; J gene: TRBJ2-1; CDR3 length: 16; V gene: TRBV9; CDR3 protein: CASSGGGTSGNYEQFF; CDR3 DNA: TGTGCCAGCAGCGGTGGAGGGACTAGCGGGAACTATGAGCAGTTCTTC
clone size: -; D gene: -; J gene: TRBJ1-1; CDR3 length: 14; V gene: TRBV5-1; CDR3 protein: CASSFSTPYTEAFF; CDR3 DNA: TGCGCCAGCAGCTTCTCCACACCATACACTGAAGCTTTCTTT
clone size: -; D gene: TRBD1; J gene: TRBJ1-4; CDR3 length: 13; V gene: TRBV28; CDR3 protein: CATLPDRSTGLFF; CDR3 DNA: TGTGCCACCCTCCCGGACAGGTCCACGGGGCTGTTTTTT
clone size: -; D gene: -; J gene: TRBJ1-5; CDR3 length: 16; V gene: TRBV6-7; CDR3 protein: CASGSRAPLSNQPQHF; CDR3 DNA: TGTGCCAGCGGAAGCCGGGCCCCGCTTAGCAATCAGCCCCAGCATTTT
clone size: -; D gene: -; J gene: TRBJ2-3; CDR3 length: 15; V gene: TRBV29-1; CDR3 protein: CSVDLGTGSPDTQYF; CDR3 DNA: TGCAGCGTTGACCTAGGGACTGGAAGCCCAGATACGCAGTATTTT
clone size: once; D gene: -; J gene: TRBJ1-2; CDR3 length: 13; V gene: TRBV5-1; CDR3 protein: CASSPPSSYGYTF; CDR3 DNA: TGCGCCAGCAGCCCCCCCTCTTCCTATGGCTACACCTTC
clone size: -; D gene: -; J gene: TRBJ2-2; CDR3 length: 14; V gene: TRBV6-6; CDR3 protein: CASIHMGNTGELFF; CDR3 DNA: TGTGCCAGCATACATATGGGGAACACCGGGGAGCTGTTTTTT
clone size: -; D gene: TRBD1; J gene: TRBJ2-7; CDR3 length: 18; V gene: TRBV6-4; CDR3 protein: CASSTGGSDVGVIYEQYF; CDR3 DNA: TGTGCCAGCAGTACAGGGGGCTCCGACGTAGGTGTGATCTACGAGCAGTACTTC
clone size: -; D gene: -; J gene: TRBJ1-2; CDR3 length: 14; V gene: TRBV19; CDR3 protein: CASSINVRSYGYTF; CDR3 DNA: TGTGCCAGTAGTATCAACGTCCGTAGCTATGGCTACACCTTC
clone size: -; D gene: -; J gene: TRBJ2-5; CDR3 length: 13; V gene: TRBV11-2; CDR3 protein: CASSFQAGETQYF; CDR3 DNA: TGTGCCAGCAGCTTTCAGGCAGGGGAGACCCAGTACTTC
clone size: -; D gene: -; J gene: TRBJ2-7; CDR3 length: 16; V gene: TRBV19; CDR3 protein: CASRDEKGTGWNEQYF; CDR3 DNA: TGTGCCAGTCGCGACGAGAAGGGCACTGGCTGGAACGAGCAGTACTTC
clone size: -; D gene: TRBD1; J gene: TRBJ2-2; CDR3 length: 16; V gene: TRBV19; CDR3 protein: CASSFGTGGATGELFF; CDR3 DNA: TGTGCCAGTAGTTTCGGGACAGGGGGCGCAACCGGGGAGCTGTTTTTT
clone size: once; D gene: TRBD1; J gene: TRBJ2-7; CDR3 length: 17; V gene: TRBV4-1; CDR3 protein: CASSRSPRDRVLGEQYF; CDR3 DNA: TGCGCCAGCAGCCGATCACCGAGGGACAGGGTACTGGGAGAGCAGTACTTC
clone size: -; D gene: -; J gene: TRBJ2-5; CDR3 length: 15; V gene: TRBV19; CDR3 protein: CASTLTWGARETQYF; CDR3 DNA: TGTGCCAGTACCTTGACGTGGGGGGCTCGAGAGACCCAGTACTTC
clone size: -; D gene: TRBD1; J gene: TRBJ1-1; CDR3 length: 14; V gene: TRBV28; CDR3 protein: CASSSLTGPRGAFF; CDR3 DNA: TGTGCCAGCAGTTCCTTGACAGGGCCCAGGGGAGCTTTCTTT
clone size: few; D gene: TRBD1; J gene: TRBJ1-1; CDR3 length: 14; V gene: TRBV14; CDR3 protein: CASSPRTGEAEAFF; CDR3 DNA: TGTGCCAGCAGCCCTAGGACAGGGGAGGCTGAAGCTTTCTTT
clone size: -; D gene: -; J gene: TRBJ2-3; CDR3 length: 14; V gene: TRBV5-1; CDR3 protein: CASSFSDHTDTQYF; CDR3 DNA: TGCGCCAGCAGCTTCTCTGACCATACAGATACGCAGTATTTT
clone size: -; D gene: TRBD1; J gene: TRBJ2-5; CDR3 length: 14; V gene: TRBV9; CDR3 protein: CASSTGTGEETQYF; CDR3 DNA: TGTGCCAGCAGTACCGGGACAGGGGAAGAGACCCAGTACTTC
clone size: -; D gene: -; J gene: TRBJ1-1; CDR3 length: 15; V gene: TRBV18; CDR3 protein: CASSPPGRWDTEAFF; CDR3 DNA: TGTGCCAGCTCACCACCTGGGAGGTGGGACACTGAAGCTTTCTTT
clone size: -; D gene: TRBD2; J gene: TRBJ2-3; CDR3 length: 16; V gene: TRBV27; CDR3 protein: CASSAWGLAGEDTQYF; CDR3 DNA: TGTGCCAGCAGTGCCTGGGGACTAGCGGGAGAAGATACGCAGTATTTT
clone size: once; D gene: -; J gene: TRBJ1-2; CDR3 length: 15; V gene: TRBV19; CDR3 protein: CASSIWEGRNYGYTF; CDR3 DNA: TGTGCCAGTAGTATCTGGGAGGGAAGAAACTATGGCTACACCTTC
clone size: -; D gene: TRBD1; J gene: TRBJ2-5; CDR3 length: 14; V gene: TRBV5-1; CDR3 protein: CASSPDRREETQYF; CDR3 DNA: TGCGCCAGCAGCCCGGACAGGAGAGAGGAGACCCAGTACTTC
clone size: -; D gene: TRBD2; J gene: TRBJ2-6; CDR3 length: 15; V gene: TRBV5-4; CDR3 protein: CASSPGGPGANVLTF; CDR3 DNA: TGTGCCAGCAGCCCGGGGGGACCCGGGGCCAACGTCCTGACTTTC
clone size: -; D gene: -; J gene: TRBJ2-1; CDR3 length: 14; V gene: TRBV5-1; CDR3 protein: CASRRRDMSNEQFF; CDR3 DNA: TGCGCCAGCAGAAGGCGGGACATGTCCAATGAGCAGTTCTTC
clone size: -; D gene: TRBD2; J gene: TRBJ2-2; CDR3 length: 15; V gene: TRBV28; CDR3 protein: CASSKGGANTGELFF; CDR3 DNA: TGTGCCAGTTCGAAGGGAGGGGCGAACACCGGGGAGCTGTTTTTT
clone size: -; D gene: -; J gene: TRBJ2-2; CDR3 length: 12; V gene: TRBV29-1; CDR3 protein: CSVRIGTGELFF; CDR3 DNA: TGCAGCGTTAGGATTGGGACCGGGGAGCTGTTTTTT
clone size: -; D gene: -; J gene: TRBJ2-2; CDR3 length: 15; V gene: TRBV11-1; CDR3 protein: CASSSGAINTGELFF; CDR3 DNA: TGTGCCAGCAGCTCCGGGGCAATAAACACCGGGGAGCTGTTTTTT
clone size: -; D gene: -; J gene: TRBJ2-3; CDR3 length: 14; V gene: TRBV7-3; CDR3 protein: CASSKRSDADTQYF; CDR3 DNA: TGTGCCAGCAGCAAGCGGAGCGACGCAGATACGCAGTATTTT
clone size: few; D gene: TRBD2; J gene: TRBJ2-1; CDR3 length: 17; V gene: TRBV9; CDR3 protein: CASSSGLAGSSYNEQFF; CDR3 DNA: TGTGCCAGCAGCTCGGGACTAGCGGGTAGCTCCTACAATGAGCAGTTCTTC